This passage covers 23 T cell receptor beta chains from one sample sequenced in a study of shared clonotypes between healthy human individuals. Using immunoSEQ multiplex PCR, the repertoire was profiled, and TCRdb retains in-frame clones only, with some absent. The repertoire holds around 690,000 clones, about nine tenths seen once, with 30% to 40% in the top ten. Material: memory CD8+ T cells from PBMCs. Indicated subset: CD45RO+ cells pooled with CCR7-negative TemRA cells. The source is a man younger than 35 in good health. Some clones in this sample may be carry-over from other donors' samples.

V and J are TRBV10-3 and TRBJ2-7; D is perhaps TRBD1 or TRBD2 (5 bases each). V dropped 10 bases and J dropped 3 bases, with 16 bases sitting between them. The CDR3 extends over 13 amino acids. Germline V gene lookup returns CDR1 ENHRY and CDR2 SYGVKD. In DNA form, the CDR3 reads TGTGCCACTCAGGATGGGGGTAGCTACGAGCAGTACTTC. Amino acid sequence: CATQDGGSYEQYF.

The CDR3 is CASSLETLPTDTQYF. CDR3 DNA sequence: TGTGCCAGCAGCTTAGAGACACTCCCCACAGATACGCAGTATTTT. J is TRBJ2-3 and V is TRBV7-9; D is uncertain. CDR1 and CDR2 from the germline V gene are SEHNR and FQNEAQ (reference sequence). V was trimmed by 1 base and J by 2 bases, leaving 10 bases between them. The CDR3 has 15 residues. Using reference TRBV7-9 and TRBJ2-3 for the parts outside the CDR3, the full variable domain is DTGVSQNPRHKITKRGQNVTFRCDPISEHNRLYWYRQTLGQGPEFLTYFQNEAQLEKSRLLSDRFSAERPKGSFSTLEIQRTEQGDSAMYLCASSLETLPTDTQYFGPGTRLTVL.

The V gene is TRBV5-1, the J gene TRBJ2-2; D not resolved. This CDR3 spans 12 amino acids. Per germline, CDR1 SGHRS and CDR2 YFSETQ. The V and J ends lost 4 bases and 6 bases respectively, with 7 bases between them. The CDR3 sequence: CASSLYAGELFF. CDR3 nucleotide sequence: TGCGCCAGCAGCCTCTACGCCGGGGAGCTGTTTTTT.

This clone was detected once. This chain connects TRBV19 to TRBJ2-3; 9 nucleotides align to TRBD2. The CDR3 consists of 18 residues. The junction had 17 bases not matched to a gene; V was cut back by 6 bases and J by 4 bases. Germline V gives CDR1 LNHDA, CDR2 SQIVND (reference sequence). The CDR3: CASSSPSGIGGMADTQYF. Here the CDR3 DNA reads TGTGCCAGTAGCAGCCCTAGCGGGATAGGAGGTATGGCAGATACGCAGTATTTT.

V usage is TRBV9 and J usage is TRBJ2-3, with 8 bases aligning to TRBD2. The CDR3 is 12 residues long. Per germline, CDR1 SGDLS and CDR2 YYNGEE. V trimming: 3 bases; J trimming: 14 bases; junction bases outside the gene matches: 8. CDR3 sequence: CASSAGLAVPYF. Here the CDR3 DNA reads TGTGCCAGCAGCGCCGGACTAGCAGTCCCGTATTTT. The whole variable domain, remainder taken from reference TRBV9 and TRBJ2-3, is DSGVTQTPKHLITATGQRVTLRCSPRSGDLSVYWYQQSLDQGLQFLIQYYNGEERAKGNILERFSAQQFPDLHSELNLSSLELGDSALYFCASSAGLAVPYFGPGTRLTVL.

V is TRBV29-1 and J is TRBJ2-1, with D perhaps being TRBD1 or TRBD2 (5 bases each). CDR3 length equals 16 residues. Looked up from germline, CDR1 is SQVTM and CDR2 is ANQGSEA. The ends were cut back, 7 bases at V and 6 bases at J, with 25 bases in the middle. CDR3: CSAVGTTPRRGNEQFF. CDR3 DNA sequence: TGCAGCGCTGTCGGGACCACCCCCCGTCGGGGCAATGAGCAGTTCTTC.

V is TRBV7-9 and J is TRBJ1-2, with 10 bases matching TRBD1. CDR1 and CDR2 from the germline V gene are SEHNR and FQNEAQ (reference sequence). The CDR3 spans 15 residues. With V trimmed by 5 bases and J by 3 bases, 6 bases remained unmatched. The CDR3 sequence is CASSATGGTHYGYTF. As DNA, the CDR3 is TGTGCCAGCAGCGCGACAGGGGGCACCCACTATGGCTACACCTTC.

The chain couples TRBV9 to TRBJ2-5; a possible D gene is TRBD2 (6 bases). Germline CDR1 SGDLS, CDR2 YYNGEE. V was pared by 1 base and J by 6 bases, with 13 bases between. The CDR3 contains 14 residues. CDR3 DNA sequence: TGTGCCAGCAGCGTATCGGGAGCAGGAAAGACCCAGTACTTC. Protein sequence: CASSVSGAGKTQYF. Together with reference TRBV9 and TRBJ2-5, the CDR3 gives the full variable domain: DSGVTQTPKHLITATGQRVTLRCSPRSGDLSVYWYQQSLDQGLQFLIQYYNGEERAKGNILERFSAQQFPDLHSELNLSSLELGDSALYFCASSVSGAGKTQYFGPGTRLLVL.

The chain employs TRBV28 and TRBJ2-5, with unresolved D. The J call is doubtful: the DNA matches TRBJ2-7 better. Germline-derived CDR1 and CDR2 are MDHEN and SYDVKM. The CDR3 spans 12 residues. This CDR3 reads CASSLSPSEQYF. The DNA of the CDR3 is TGTGCCAGCAGTTTATCGCCCAGCGAGCAGTACTTC.

The chain employs TRBV28 and TRBJ2-1; D not resolved. Germline assignment: CDR1 MDHEN and CDR2 SYDVKM. The ends were cut back, 3 bases at V and 8 bases at J, with 11 bases in the middle. The CDR3 has 13 amino acids. CDR3 protein: CASSFRPLDEQFF. The CDR3 DNA is TGTGCCAGCAGTTTTAGGCCCCTCGATGAGCAGTTCTTC.

The chain links TRBV28 to TRBJ1-4, with no clear D. The germline CDR1 and CDR2 sequences are MDHEN and SYDVKM. With 3 bases removed from V and 3 bases from J, the gap between germline ends came to 11 bases. The length of the CDR3 is 15 residues. The CDR3 DNA is TGTGCCAGCAGTTTGCGGTTGGCTGCTAATGAAAAACTGTTTTTT. This encodes CASSLRLAANEKLFF.

The chain is built from TRBV9 and TRBJ2-1, with D tentatively TRBD1 or TRBD2 (5 bases each). The V and J ends lost 1 base and 7 bases respectively, with 12 bases between them. The length of the CDR3 is 14 residues. CDR1 and CDR2 (germline): SGDLS, YYNGEE. CDR3 sequence reads: CASSVSGTGNEQFF. The CDR3 DNA follows: TGTGCCAGCAGCGTATCAGGGACGGGGAATGAGCAGTTCTTC. Combining the CDR3 with reference TRBV9 and TRBJ2-1 gives the whole variable domain DSGVTQTPKHLITATGQRVTLRCSPRSGDLSVYWYQQSLDQGLQFLIQYYNGEERAKGNILERFSAQQFPDLHSELNLSSLELGDSALYFCASSVSGTGNEQFFGPGTRLTVL.

V is TRBV5-4 and J is TRBJ1-2; D is unresolved. This CDR3 has 11 amino acids. Germline V gene sequence: CDR1 SGHNT, CDR2 YYREEE (reference sequence). Trimming stripped 7 bases from V and 7 bases from J, with 11 bases between. CDR3 nucleotides: TGTGCCAGCCCCTCGGACGCTGGCTACACCTTC. Translating it yields CASPSDAGYTF. The full variable domain, in which reference TRBV5-4 and TRBJ1-2 provide the parts outside the CDR3, is ETGVTQSPTHLIKTRGQQVTLRCSSQSGHNTVSWYQQALGQGPQFIFQYYREEENGRGNFPPRFSGLQFPNYSSELNVNALELDDSALYLCASPSDAGYTFGSGTRLTVV.

This clone was observed once. J is TRBJ1-4 and V is TRBV5-1; D perhaps matches TRBD1 (5 bases). CDR1 is SGHRS and CDR2 is YFSETQ in the germline V gene. The V end was cut by 4 bases, the J end by 6 bases, with 13 bases between. This CDR3 spans 14 amino acids. The CDR3 coding sequence is TGCGCCAGCAGCACCGGGGGGGAAGATGAAAAACTGTTTTTT. As protein: CASSTGGEDEKLFF.

The rearrangement uses TRBV7-3 and TRBJ2-5; 7 bases are shared with TRBD2. With V trimmed by 5 bases and J by 1 base, 13 bases remained unmatched. The germline CDR1 and CDR2 sequences are SGHTA and FQGTGA. The CDR3 contains 17 residues. The CDR3 coding sequence is TGTGCCAGCAGCGCAGAAGGGCGGGAGAAAAGCCAAGAGACCCAGTACTTC. Amino acids: CASSAEGREKSQETQYF.

J is TRBJ1-1 and V is TRBV7-6; no definite D call. Trimming took off 2 bases at V and 1 base at J, with 11 bases between the two ends. Germline lookup yields CDR1 SGHVS and CDR2 FNYEAQ. The CDR3 contains 15 residues. The CDR3, as DNA: TGTGCCAGCAGCTTACTCCCCACTCGGAACACTGAAGCTTTCTTT. It is translated as CASSLLPTRNTEAFF.

J is TRBJ1-4 and V is TRBV27; D call uncertain. The V end lost 6 bases, the J end lost 6 bases, and 14 bases lay between the germline ends. This CDR3 has 14 residues. Germline loops: CDR1 MNHEY, CDR2 SMNVEV (reference sequence). The chain's CDR3 is CASSVRGGHEKLFF. The CDR3 DNA follows: TGTGCCAGCAGCGTACGGGGAGGGCATGAAAAACTGTTTTTT.

This sequence joins TRBV4-1 and TRBJ2-7, with D possibly matching TRBD2 (5 bases). Germline CDR1 and CDR2: MGHRA and YSYEKL. This CDR3 spans 13 amino acids. The V end was cut by 4 bases, the J end by 4 bases, with 11 bases between. CDR3 sequence (DNA): TGCGCCAGCAGCCCTAGAGGGCGATACGAGCAGTACTTC. This codes for CASSPRGRYEQYF.

The CDR3: CASSIGGSAGELFF. CDR3 DNA sequence: TGTGCCAGCAGCATTGGGGGGTCCGCCGGGGAGCTGTTTTTT. V gene TRBV5-5 combines with J gene TRBJ2-2; a weak D match, TRBD2 (6 bases). There are 14 residues in the CDR3. The germline CDR1 and CDR2 sequences are SGHKS and YYEKEE (reference sequence). Between the trimmed V and J ends, which lost 4 bases and 6 bases, there was a span of 13 bases.

This chain connects TRBV27 to TRBJ2-7, with D maybe TRBD2 (6 bases). The germline V and J ends were trimmed by 6 bases and 2 bases, with 17 bases remaining between them. Germline V CDR1 and CDR2: MNHEY, SMNVEV (reference sequence). CDR3 length: 15 amino acids. The CDR3 nucleotides are TGTGCCAGCAGGGGGGGACTCTCCCAAACCTACGAGCAGTACTTC. Translation gives CASRGGLSQTYEQYF.

This CDR3 is CASSPQQPGQGKETQYF. In nucleotides, the CDR3 is TGTGCCAGCAGCCCCCAGCAACCGGGACAGGGGAAAGAGACCCAGTACTTC. The rearrangement links TRBV7-9 to TRBJ2-5; 10 bases agree with TRBD1. With 5 bases clipped from V and 3 bases from J, the junction kept 12 bases outside the gene matches. The CDR3 is made up of 17 amino acids. CDR1 is SEHNR and CDR2 is FQNEAQ in the germline V gene (reference sequence). The whole variable domain, remainder taken from reference TRBV7-9 and TRBJ2-5, is DTGVSQNPRHKITKRGQNVTFRCDPISEHNRLYWYRQTLGQGPEFLTYFQNEAQLEKSRLLSDRFSAERPKGSFSTLEIQRTEQGDSAMYLCASSPQQPGQGKETQYFGPGTRLLVL.

The DNA for the CDR3 is TGTGCCAGCAGTCCCACGGACAGAGCCTACGAGCAGTACTTC. Its protein is CASSPTDRAYEQYF. This sequence joins TRBV28 and TRBJ2-7; D is possibly TRBD1 (6 bases). Trimming removed 5 bases from V and 2 bases from J, with 13 bases in between. CDR3 length: 14 amino acids. Germline loops: CDR1 MDHEN, CDR2 SYDVKM.

The V and J genes are TRBV11-2 and TRBJ1-1; tentative D call: TRBD1 (5 bases). The germline V gene has CDR1 SGHAT and CDR2 FQNNGV. The CDR3 spans 16 residues. The V gene lost 4 bases and the J gene lost 0 bases, with 15 bases spanning the gap. CDR3 loop: CASSSPGRQMNTEAFF. CDR3 coding DNA: TGTGCCAGCAGCTCACCAGGAAGACAGATGAACACTGAAGCTTTCTTT.